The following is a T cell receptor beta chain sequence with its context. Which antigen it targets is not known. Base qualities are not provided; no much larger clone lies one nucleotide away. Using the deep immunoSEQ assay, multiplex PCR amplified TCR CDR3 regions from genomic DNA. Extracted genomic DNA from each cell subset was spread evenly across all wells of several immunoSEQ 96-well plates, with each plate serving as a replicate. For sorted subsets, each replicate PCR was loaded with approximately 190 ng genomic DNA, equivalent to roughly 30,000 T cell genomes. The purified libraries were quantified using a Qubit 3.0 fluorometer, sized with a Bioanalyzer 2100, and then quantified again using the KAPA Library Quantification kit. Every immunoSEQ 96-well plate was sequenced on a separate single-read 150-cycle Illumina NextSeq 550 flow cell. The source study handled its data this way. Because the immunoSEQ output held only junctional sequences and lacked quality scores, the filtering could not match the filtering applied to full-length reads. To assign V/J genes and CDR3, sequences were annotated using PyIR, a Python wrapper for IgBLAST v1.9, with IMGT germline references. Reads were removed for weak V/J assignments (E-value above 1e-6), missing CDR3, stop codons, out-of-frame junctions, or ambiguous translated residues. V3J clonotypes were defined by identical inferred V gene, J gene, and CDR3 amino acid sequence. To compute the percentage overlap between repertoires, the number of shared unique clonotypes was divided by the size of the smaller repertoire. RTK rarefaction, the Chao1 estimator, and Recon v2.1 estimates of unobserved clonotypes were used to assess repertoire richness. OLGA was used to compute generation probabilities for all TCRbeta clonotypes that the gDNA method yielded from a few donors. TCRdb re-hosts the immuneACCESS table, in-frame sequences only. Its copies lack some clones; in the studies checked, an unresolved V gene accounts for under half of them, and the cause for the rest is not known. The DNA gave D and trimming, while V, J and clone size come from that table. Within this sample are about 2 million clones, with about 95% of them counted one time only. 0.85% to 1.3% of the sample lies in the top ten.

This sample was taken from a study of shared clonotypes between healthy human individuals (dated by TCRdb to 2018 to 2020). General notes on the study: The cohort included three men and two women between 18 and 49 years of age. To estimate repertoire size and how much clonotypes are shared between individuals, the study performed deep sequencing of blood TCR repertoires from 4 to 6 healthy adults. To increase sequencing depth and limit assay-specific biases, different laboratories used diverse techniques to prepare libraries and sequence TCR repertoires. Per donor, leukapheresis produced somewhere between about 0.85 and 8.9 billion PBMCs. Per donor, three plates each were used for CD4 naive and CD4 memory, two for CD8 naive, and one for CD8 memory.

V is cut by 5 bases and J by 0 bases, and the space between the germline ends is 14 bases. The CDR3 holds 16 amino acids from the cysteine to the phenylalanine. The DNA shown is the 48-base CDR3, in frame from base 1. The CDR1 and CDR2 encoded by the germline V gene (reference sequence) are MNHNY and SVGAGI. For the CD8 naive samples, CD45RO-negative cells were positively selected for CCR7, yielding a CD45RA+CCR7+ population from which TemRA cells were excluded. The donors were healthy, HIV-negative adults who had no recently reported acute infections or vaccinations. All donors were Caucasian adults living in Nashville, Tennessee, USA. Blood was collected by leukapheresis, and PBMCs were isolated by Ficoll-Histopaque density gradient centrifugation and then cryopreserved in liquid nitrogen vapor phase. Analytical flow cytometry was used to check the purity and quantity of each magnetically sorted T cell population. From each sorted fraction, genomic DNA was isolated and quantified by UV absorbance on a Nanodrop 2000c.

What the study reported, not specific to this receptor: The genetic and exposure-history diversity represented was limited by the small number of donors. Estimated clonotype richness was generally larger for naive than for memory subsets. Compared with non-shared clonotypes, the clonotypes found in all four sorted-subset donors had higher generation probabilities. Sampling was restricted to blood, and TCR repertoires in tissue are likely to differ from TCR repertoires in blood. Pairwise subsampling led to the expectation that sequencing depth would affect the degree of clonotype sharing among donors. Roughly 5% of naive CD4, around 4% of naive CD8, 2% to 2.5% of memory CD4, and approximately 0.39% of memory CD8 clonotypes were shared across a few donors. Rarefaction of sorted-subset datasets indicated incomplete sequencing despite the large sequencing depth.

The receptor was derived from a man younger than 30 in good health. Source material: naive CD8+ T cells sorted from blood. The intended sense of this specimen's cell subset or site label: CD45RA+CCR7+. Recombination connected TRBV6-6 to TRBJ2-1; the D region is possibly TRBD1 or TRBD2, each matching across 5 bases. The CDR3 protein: CASSPYRDLSYNEQFF. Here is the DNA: TGTGCCAGCAGTCCTTATAGGGACCTCTCCTACAATGAGCAGTTCTTC.